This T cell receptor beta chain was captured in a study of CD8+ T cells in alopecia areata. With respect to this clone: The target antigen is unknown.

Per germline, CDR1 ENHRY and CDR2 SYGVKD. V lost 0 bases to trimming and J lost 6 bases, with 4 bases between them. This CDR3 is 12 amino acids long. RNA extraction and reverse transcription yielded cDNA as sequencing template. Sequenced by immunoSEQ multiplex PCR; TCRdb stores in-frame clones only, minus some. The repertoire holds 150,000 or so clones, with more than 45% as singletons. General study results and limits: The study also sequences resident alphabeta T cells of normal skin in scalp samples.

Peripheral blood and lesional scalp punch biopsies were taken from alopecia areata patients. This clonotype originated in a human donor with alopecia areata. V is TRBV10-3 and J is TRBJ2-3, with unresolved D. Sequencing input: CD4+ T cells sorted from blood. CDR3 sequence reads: CAISESTDTQYF. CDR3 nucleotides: TGTGCCATCAGTGAGTCGACCGATACGCAGTATTTT.